The 23 T cell receptor beta chains reported below all come from one sample, sequenced in a study of blood T cell repertoires in COVID-19. Method: immunoSEQ multiplex PCR; TCRdb's copy keeps in-frame clones and lacks some. The sample carries about 530,000 clones, 85% to 90% recorded once. The sequenced sample consisted of peripheral blood. The receptors originated from a woman aged 50 to 60 with COVID-19, enrolled during active disease.

In the case of this clone: The same CDR3 can be traced to other DNA sequences in this sample. V gene TRBV6-5 combines with J gene TRBJ1-2; TRBD1 aligns across 10 bases. CDR3 length: 13 amino acids. Germline loops: CDR1 MNHEY, CDR2 SVGAGI. J gave up 6 bases and V 5 bases, and 3 bases lay outside the gene matches. The CDR3: CASSRGQGNGYTF. The CDR3 DNA sequence: TGTGCCAGCAGTAGGGGACAGGGGAATGGCTACACCTTC.

The rearrangement uses TRBV3-1 (or the pseudogene TRBV3-2) and TRBJ1-6; no clear D. The CDR3 contains 14 residues. Germline V gene sequence: CDR1 LGHDT, CDR2 YNNKEL (reference sequence). V shed 1 base and J shed 10 bases, with 11 bases lying between them. CDR3 DNA sequence: TGTGCCAGCAGCCAAGGGGCCTCGAGCTCACCCCTCCACTTT. Encoded protein: CASSQGASSSPLHF.

The CDR3 bases are TGTGCCAGCAGTTCCAGGGGGCTAGGAGCGAACACTGAAGCTTTCTTT. It yields the protein CASSSRGLGANTEAFF. The genes are TRBV27 and TRBJ1-1, with 8 nucleotides matching TRBD1. The CDR3 is 16 amino acids. Germline CDR1 reads MNHEY; CDR2 reads SMNVEV (reference sequence). V shed 4 bases, J shed 1 base, and the junction held 8 bases outside the gene matches.

A few counts support this clone. V and J are TRBV5-1 and TRBJ1-3, with 7 bases identical to TRBD1. This CDR3 has 15 residues. CDR1 is SGHRS and CDR2 is YFSETQ in the germline V gene. V trimming: 2 bases; J trimming: 4 bases; junction bases outside the gene matches: 6. Here the CDR3 reads CASSLQGTSGNTIYF. The CDR3 bases are TGCGCCAGCAGCTTACAGGGGACCTCCGGAAACACCATATATTTT.

This chain connects TRBV5-5 to TRBJ2-3; 7 nucleotides match TRBD1. The CDR3 length is 14 residues. V was pared by 0 bases and J by 6 bases, with 4 bases of the junction left unmatched. CDR1 is SGHKS and CDR2 is YYEKEE in the germline V gene (reference sequence). As DNA, the CDR3 is TGTGCCAGCAGCTTGGGAGGGGGCAGCGATACGCAGTATTTT. Protein product: CASSLGGGSDTQYF.

The chain joins TRBV4-1 to TRBJ2-1; perhaps TRBD2 as D (6 bases). Germline V gene sequence: CDR1 MGHRA, CDR2 YSYEKL. V gave up 4 bases and J gave up 1 base, with 20 bases separating them. This CDR3 comprises 18 residues. The CDR3 DNA is TGCGCCAGCAGCCGCCAGTCGGGACTGTTAAGTTCCTACAATGAGCAGTTCTTC. It translates to CASSRQSGLLSSYNEQFF.

This chain links TRBV18 with TRBJ1-5, with TRBD1 matching 7 bases. Germline assignment: CDR1 KGHSH and CDR2 LQKENI. Losses at the gene ends were 2 bases for V and 5 bases for J; bases not matched to a gene: 6. CDR3 length: 15 amino acids. This CDR3 is CASSPGGGSDQPQHF. DNA for the CDR3: TGTGCCAGCTCACCAGGAGGGGGCTCTGATCAGCCCCAGCATTTT.

The chain uses TRBV15 and TRBJ1-2, with a weak D call TRBD1 (5 bases). This CDR3 has 15 residues. The germline CDR1 and CDR2 sequences are LNHNV and YYDKDF (reference sequence). V shed 0 bases and J shed 4 bases, with 12 bases lying between them. The CDR3 spells CATSRDRGFSYGYTF. For the CDR3, the DNA is TGTGCCACCAGCAGAGATCGGGGGTTCTCCTATGGCTACACCTTC.

Written as DNA, the CDR3 is TGCGCCAGCACAGGCACAGGGGTAAACTACGAGCAGTACTTC. This sequence encodes CASTGTGVNYEQYF. The genes are TRBV5-1 and TRBJ2-7, with 7 bases aligning to TRBD1. There are 14 residues in the CDR3. V was pared by 6 bases and J by 3 bases, with 9 bases of the junction left unmatched. In germline, CDR1 is SGHRS, CDR2 YFSETQ.

This clone was counted a few times. This sequence joins TRBV3-1 (or the pseudogene TRBV3-2) and TRBJ2-5; 8 bases map to TRBD2. J was trimmed by 5 bases and V by 0 bases; bases with no gene match: 8. Looked up from germline, CDR1 is LGHDT and CDR2 is YNNKEL (reference sequence). The CDR3 is 16 amino acids. CDR3 residues: CASSQDPAQRGETQYF. CDR3 DNA: TGTGCCAGCAGCCAAGATCCGGCCCAGCGGGGGGAGACCCAGTACTTC.

This chain uses TRBV10-3 with TRBJ1-5, with D tentatively TRBD1 (6 bases). This CDR3 has 15 residues. Germline assignment: CDR1 ENHRY and CDR2 SYGVKD. Trimming left V 3 bases short and J 0 bases short, with 9 bases between. CDR3 protein: CAISDRGDSNQPQHF. The CDR3 DNA follows: TGTGCCATCAGTGACAGGGGAGATAGCAATCAGCCCCAGCATTTT.

The rearrangement joins TRBV13 to TRBJ2-7; 9 bases align to TRBD1. J lost 5 bases, V lost 6 bases, and 2 bases had no gene match. Germline V gene sequence: CDR1 PRHDT, CDR2 FYEKMQ (reference sequence). There are 12 residues in the CDR3. CDR3 DNA: TGTGCCAGCAGAGGGACAGGGAACGAGCAGTACTTC. Amino acids: CASRGTGNEQYF.

The V gene is TRBV6-5, the J gene TRBJ1-1, with D possibly being TRBD1 (5 bases). V was clipped by 1 base and J by 3 bases, with 15 bases between them. The CDR3 spans 16 residues. Germline V CDR1 and CDR2: MNHEY, SVGAGI. CDR3 loop: CASSYLRAGGDTEAFF. The CDR3 DNA reads TGTGCCAGCAGTTACTTACGGGCGGGAGGGGACACTGAAGCTTTCTTT.

The genes are TRBV6-6 and TRBJ2-5; 10 bases agree with TRBD1. The trim removed 2 bases at V and 2 bases at J, leaving 5 bases unmatched. Per the germline V gene, CDR1 is MNHNY and CDR2 is SVGAGI (reference sequence). This CDR3 is 16 amino acids long. The CDR3 protein is CASSYPGQGRQETQYF. In DNA, the CDR3 is TGTGCCAGCAGTTACCCGGGACAGGGGCGTCAAGAGACCCAGTACTTC.

This rearrangement joins TRBV5-4 to TRBJ1-3; tentative D call: TRBD1 (6 bases). This CDR3 spans 15 amino acids. Germline CDR1 reads SGHNT; CDR2 reads YYREEE (reference sequence). The ends were cut back, 4 bases at V and 0 bases at J, with 11 bases in the middle. The CDR3 DNA reads as TGTGCCAGCAGCGAAGAGGGGGACTCTGGAAACACCATATATTTT. The encoded protein is CASSEEGDSGNTIYF. Using reference TRBV5-4 and TRBJ1-3 for the parts outside the CDR3, the full variable domain is ETGVTQSPTHLIKTRGQQVTLRCSSQSGHNTVSWYQQALGQGPQFIFQYYREEENGRGNFPPRFSGLQFPNYSSELNVNALELDDSALYLCASSEEGDSGNTIYFGEGSWLTVV.

The chain links TRBV2 to TRBJ2-1, with D perhaps TRBD1 (6 bases). Germline assignment: CDR1 SNHLY and CDR2 FYNNEI. The CDR3 sequence is 15 residues long. Trimming removed 11 bases from V and 0 bases from J, with 17 bases in between. CDR3 sequence (DNA): TGTGCCCGTACCAAGCAGGGGAGCTCCTACAATGAGCAGTTCTTC. This translates into CARTKQGSSYNEQFF.

This rearrangement joins TRBV3-1 (or the pseudogene TRBV3-2) to TRBJ2-3; 10 nucleotides agree with TRBD2. V gave up 0 bases and J gave up 5 bases; unmatched junction bases: 14. The CDR3 sequence is 19 residues long. Germline V lookup: CDR1 LGHDT, CDR2 YNNKEL (reference sequence). CDR3 DNA sequence: TGTGCCAGCAGCCAAGAATCATCCGGCAGCGGGGGGGAGGTAGATACGCAGTATTTT. Translation gives CASSQESSGSGGEVDTQYF.

The V gene is TRBV28, the J gene TRBJ2-7, with 8 bases identical to TRBD1. Per germline, CDR1 MDHEN and CDR2 SYDVKM. The CDR3 totals 15 residues. V was clipped by 5 bases and J by 9 bases; unmatched bases: 15. The CDR3 DNA reads TGTGCCAGCAGTCGCCCCTTCGGACAGGGCGATTGGCAGTACTTC. Residues: CASSRPFGQGDWQYF.

This chain links TRBV30 with TRBJ1-2; perhaps TRBD1 as D (5 bases). V lost 3 bases and J lost 7, with 18 bases in between. Per the germline V gene, CDR1 is GTSNPN and CDR2 is SVGIG (reference sequence). The CDR3 extends over 14 amino acids. This CDR3 is CAWSLGGGSGGYTF. CDR3 coding DNA: TGTGCCTGGAGCCTTGGTGGGGGGAGTGGTGGCTACACCTTC.

The chain recombines TRBV24-1 with TRBJ2-3; a weak D match, TRBD2 (5 bases). Per the germline V gene, CDR1 is KGHDR and CDR2 is SFDVKD. The CDR3 sequence is 16 residues long. V was cut by 3 bases and J by 0 bases, with 12 bases left in between. CDR3 DNA: TGTGCCACCAGTGATCACGAGCCGGGAAGCACAGATACGCAGTATTTT. Translating gives CATSDHEPGSTDTQYF.

The chain carries TRBV7-3 and TRBJ1-2; D is perhaps TRBD1 (5 bases). The CDR3 is made up of 14 amino acids. The V gene's germline CDR1 is SGHTA and CDR2 FQGTGA. V was clipped by 5 bases and J by 8 bases, with 18 bases between them. The CDR3: CASSPSGGGDGYTF. As DNA, the CDR3 is TGTGCCAGCAGCCCCTCGGGGGGGGGAGACGGCTACACCTTC.

The V and J genes are TRBV27 and TRBJ2-1; perhaps TRBD1 as D (6 bases). Germline V gene data show CDR1 as MNHEY and CDR2 as SMNVEV (reference sequence). The V gene lost 4 bases and the J gene lost 1 base, with 14 bases spanning the gap. This CDR3 has 16 residues. CDR3 region: CASSSRRDTSYNEQFF. In DNA, the CDR3 is TGTGCCAGCAGTTCCCGAAGGGACACGTCCTACAATGAGCAGTTCTTC.

This chain uses TRBV5-1 with TRBJ1-1, with unresolved D. CDR3 length equals 14 residues. Trimming left V 4 bases short and J 1 base short, with 11 bases between. Germline V CDR1 and CDR2: SGHRS, YFSETQ. In DNA form, the CDR3 reads TGCGCCAGCAGCCAAAACCCAGGGAACACTGAAGCTTTCTTT. Its translation is CASSQNPGNTEAFF.